This T cell receptor (beta chain) was recorded in a study of blood T cell repertoires in COVID-19. The assay was immunoSEQ multiplex PCR, and TCRdb's table has in-frame clones only and misses some. The data show under 250,000 clones, with about nine tenths seen just once and about 9.9% held by the top ten. Enrollment of patients from Seattle took place during active infection, with longitudinal follow-up. CDR3 length equals 18 residues. The trim removed 2 bases at V and 2 bases at J, leaving 12 bases unmatched. Germline values: CDR1 LGHDT, CDR2 YNNKEL (reference sequence). This clonotype was sampled from a man aged 45-60 years with COVID-19, enrolled during active disease. What was sequenced was peripheral blood. The chain joins TRBV3-1 (or the pseudogene TRBV3-2) to TRBJ2-1; 7 nucleotides line up with TRBD1. The CDR3 protein is CASSQQVQGITAYNEQFF. DNA for the CDR3: TGTGCCAGCAGCCAACAGGTACAGGGGATTACTGCCTACAATGAGCAGTTCTTC.